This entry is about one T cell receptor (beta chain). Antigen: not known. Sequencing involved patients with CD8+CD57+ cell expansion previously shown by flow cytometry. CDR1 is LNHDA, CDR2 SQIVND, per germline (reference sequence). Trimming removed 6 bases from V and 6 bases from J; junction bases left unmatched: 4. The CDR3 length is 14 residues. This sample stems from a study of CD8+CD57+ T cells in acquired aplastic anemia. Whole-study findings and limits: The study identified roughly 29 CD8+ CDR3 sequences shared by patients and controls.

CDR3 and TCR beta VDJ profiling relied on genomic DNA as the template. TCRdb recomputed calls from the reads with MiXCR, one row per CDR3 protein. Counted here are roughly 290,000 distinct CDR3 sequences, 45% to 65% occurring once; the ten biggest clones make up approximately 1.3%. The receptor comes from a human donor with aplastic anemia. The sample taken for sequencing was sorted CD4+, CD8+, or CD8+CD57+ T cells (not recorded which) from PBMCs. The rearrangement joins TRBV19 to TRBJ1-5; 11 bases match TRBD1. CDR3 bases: TGTGCCAGTAGCCGGGACAGGGGGATTCAGCCCCAGCATTTT. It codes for CASSRDRGIQPQHF.